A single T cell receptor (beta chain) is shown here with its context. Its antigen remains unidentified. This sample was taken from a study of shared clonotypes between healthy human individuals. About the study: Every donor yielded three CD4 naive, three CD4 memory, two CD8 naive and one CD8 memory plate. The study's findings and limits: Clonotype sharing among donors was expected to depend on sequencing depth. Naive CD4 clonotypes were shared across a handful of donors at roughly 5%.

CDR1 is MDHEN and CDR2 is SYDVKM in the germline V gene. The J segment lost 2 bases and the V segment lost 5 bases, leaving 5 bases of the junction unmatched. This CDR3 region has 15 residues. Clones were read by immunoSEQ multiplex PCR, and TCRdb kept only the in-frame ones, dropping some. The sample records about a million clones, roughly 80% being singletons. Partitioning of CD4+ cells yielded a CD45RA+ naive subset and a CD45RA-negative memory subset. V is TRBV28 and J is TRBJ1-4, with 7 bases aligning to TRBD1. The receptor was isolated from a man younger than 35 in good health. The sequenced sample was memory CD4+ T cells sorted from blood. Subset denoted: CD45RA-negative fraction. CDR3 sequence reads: CASSIPRGTNEKLFF. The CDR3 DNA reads TGTGCCAGCAGTATCCCCAGGGGGACTAATGAAAAACTGTTTTTT.